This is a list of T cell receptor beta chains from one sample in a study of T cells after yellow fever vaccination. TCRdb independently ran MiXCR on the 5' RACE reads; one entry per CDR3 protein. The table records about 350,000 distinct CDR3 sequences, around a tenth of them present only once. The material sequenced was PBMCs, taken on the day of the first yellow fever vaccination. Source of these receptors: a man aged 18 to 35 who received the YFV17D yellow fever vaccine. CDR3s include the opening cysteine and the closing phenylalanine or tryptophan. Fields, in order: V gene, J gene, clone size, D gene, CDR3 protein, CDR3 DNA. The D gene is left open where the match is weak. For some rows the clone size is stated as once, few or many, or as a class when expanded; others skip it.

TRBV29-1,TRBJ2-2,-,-,CSVDTLNPTGELFF,TGCAGCGTTGATACCCTGAATCCCACCGGGGAGCTGTTTTTT
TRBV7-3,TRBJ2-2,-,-,CASSPTFTGELFF,TGTGCCAGCAGCCCCACTTTTACCGGGGAGCTGTTTTTT
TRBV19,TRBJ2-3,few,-,CASSIPGGTDTQYF,TGTGCCAGTAGTATCCCCGGGGGCACAGATACGCAGTATTTT
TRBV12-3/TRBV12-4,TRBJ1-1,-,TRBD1,CASSTPGQATLNTEAFF,TGTGCCAGCAGTACTCCGGGACAGGCCACCTTGAACACTGAAGCTTTCTTT
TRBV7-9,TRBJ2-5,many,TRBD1,CASSLKRGQQETQYF,TGTGCCAGCAGCCTTAAACGGGGACAGCAAGAGACCCAGTACTTC
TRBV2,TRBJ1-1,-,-,CASRIPTGYTEAFF,TGTGCCAGCCGAATACCGACTGGGTACACTGAAGCTTTCTTT
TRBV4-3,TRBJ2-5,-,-,CASSGGHPPETQYF,TGCGCCAGCAGCGGGGGACACCCCCCAGAGACCCAGTACTTC
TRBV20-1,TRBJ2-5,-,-,CSATRVETQYF,TGCAGTGCTACCAGGGTGGAGACCCAGTACTTC
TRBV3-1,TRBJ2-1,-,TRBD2,CASSQGGGIGNEQFF,TGTGCCAGCAGCCAAGGGGGGGGTATTGGGAATGAGCAGTTCTTC
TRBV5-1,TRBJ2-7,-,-,CASTTASPGYEQYF,TGCGCCAGCACCACCGCTTCTCCAGGCTACGAGCAGTACTTC
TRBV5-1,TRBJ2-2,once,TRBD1,CASSLMSQGADTGELFF,TGCGCCAGCAGCTTGATGTCTCAGGGGGCGGACACCGGGGAGCTGTTTTTT
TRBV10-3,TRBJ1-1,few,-,CAISELGGNTEAFF,TGTGCCATCAGTGAGTTAGGGGGGAACACTGAAGCTTTCTTT
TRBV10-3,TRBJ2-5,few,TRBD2,CAISDGSGGLRRETQYF,TGTGCCATCAGTGACGGTAGCGGGGGCCTCCGTCGGGAGACCCAGTACTTC
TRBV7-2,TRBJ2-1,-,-,CASSLGGAQEQFF,TGTGCCAGCAGCTTAGGGGGGGCCCAAGAGCAGTTCTTC
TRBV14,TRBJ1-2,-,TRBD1,CASSPRTGDGYTF,TGTGCCAGCAGCCCCAGGACAGGGGATGGCTACACCTTC
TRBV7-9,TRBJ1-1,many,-,CASSLGYTEAFF,TGTGCCAGCAGCTTAGGGTATACTGAAGCTTTCTTT
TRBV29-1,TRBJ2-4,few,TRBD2,CSVVGGDKNIQYF,TGCAGCGTTGTTGGGGGGGACAAAAACATTCAGTACTTC
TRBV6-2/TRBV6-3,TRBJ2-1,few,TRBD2,CASSTGTSATRQFF,TGTGCCAGCAGTACCGGGACTAGCGCCACTCGGCAGTTCTTC
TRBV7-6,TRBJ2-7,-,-,CASSPYLGGPTEQYF,TGTGCCAGCAGCCCCTACCTCGGGGGACCGACCGAGCAGTACTTC
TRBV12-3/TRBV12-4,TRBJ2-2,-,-,CASSFQKNTGELFF,TGTGCCAGCAGTTTCCAGAAAAACACCGGGGAGCTGTTTTTT
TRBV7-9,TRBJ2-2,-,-,CASSLGLGHTGELFF,TGTGCCAGCAGCTTAGGTCTCGGCCACACCGGGGAGCTGTTTTTT
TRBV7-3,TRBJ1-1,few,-,CASSSSGEDTEAFF,TGTGCCAGCAGCTCTTCGGGGGAGGACACTGAAGCTTTCTTT
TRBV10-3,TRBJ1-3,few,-,CAISVGDVSGNTIYF,TGTGCCATCAGTGTGGGGGACGTCTCTGGAAACACCATATATTTT
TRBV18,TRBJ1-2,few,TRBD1,CASSMVQGQSNYGYTF,TGTGCCAGCTCGATGGTACAGGGGCAATCTAACTATGGCTACACCTTC
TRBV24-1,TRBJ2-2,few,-,CATGAARGGELFF,TGTGCCACCGGGGCGGCTAGAGGCGGGGAGCTGTTTTTT
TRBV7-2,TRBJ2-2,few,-,CASSDVLPTGELFF,TGTGCCAGCAGCGACGTCCTACCCACCGGGGAGCTGTTTTTT
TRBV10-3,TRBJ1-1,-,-,CASSTRGTEAFF,TGTGCCTCTTCAACACGAGGCACTGAAGCTTTCTTT
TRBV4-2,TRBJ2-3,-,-,CASSQGLEDTQYF,TGTGCCAGCAGCCAAGGTCTTGAAGATACGCAGTATTTT
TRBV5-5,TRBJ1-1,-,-,CASSLVRWGNTEAFF,TGTGCCAGCAGCTTGGTGAGGTGGGGGAACACTGAAGCTTTCTTT
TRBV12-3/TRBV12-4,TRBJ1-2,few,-,CASSLAGRWNYGYTF,TGTGCCAGCAGTTTAGCGGGACGGTGGAACTATGGCTACACCTTC
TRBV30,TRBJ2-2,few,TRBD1,CAWSPPTGTGGFGELFF,TGTGCCTGGAGTCCCCCAACCGGGACAGGGGGCTTCGGGGAGCTGTTTTTT
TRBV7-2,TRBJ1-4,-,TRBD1,CASSLVQGDQRGEKLFF,TGTGCCAGCAGCTTAGTGCAGGGGGATCAGCGAGGGGAAAAACTGTTTTTT